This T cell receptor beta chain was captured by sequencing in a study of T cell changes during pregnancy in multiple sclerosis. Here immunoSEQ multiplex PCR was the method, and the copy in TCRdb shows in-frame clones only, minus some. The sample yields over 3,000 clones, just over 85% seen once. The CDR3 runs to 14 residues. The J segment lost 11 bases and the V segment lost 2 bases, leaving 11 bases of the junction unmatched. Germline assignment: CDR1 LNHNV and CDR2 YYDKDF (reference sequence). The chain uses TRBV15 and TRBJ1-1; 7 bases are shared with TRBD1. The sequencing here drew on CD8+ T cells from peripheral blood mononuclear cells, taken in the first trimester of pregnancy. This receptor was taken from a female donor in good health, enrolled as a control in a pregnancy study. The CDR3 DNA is TGTGCCACCAGCAGAAGCGACAGGGCGTTAGACGCTTTCTTT. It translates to CATSRSDRALDAFF.